This entry lists 15 T cell receptor beta chains sequenced from one sample in a study of cytomegalovirus exposure and HLA in healthy donors. The PCR ran on 60 Vbeta and 13 Jbeta primers. Assay used: immunoSEQ multiplex PCR; TCRdb lists only in-frame clones, some missing. The sample records about 190,000 clones, 85% being singletons. The sample taken for sequencing was PBMCs. Receptor source: a boy aged 2-9 years in good health and CMV-seronegative.

The genes are TRBV28 and TRBJ1-1; no clear D gene. CDR1 and CDR2 (germline): MDHEN, SYDVKM. This CDR3 contains 17 residues. The V end lost 2 bases, the J end lost 1 base, and 17 bases lay between the germline ends. The CDR3 sequence is CASSLEVRWPANTEAFF. The CDR3 coding sequence is TGTGCCAGCAGTTTAGAGGTACGATGGCCCGCGAACACTGAAGCTTTCTTT.

This clone is a singleton in its sample. For the CDR3, the DNA is TGTGCCAGCAGTTTTGGAGGGAATAATTCACCCCTCCACTTT. Amino acid sequence: CASSFGGNNSPLHF. The rearrangement links TRBV28 to TRBJ1-6; no definite D call. CDR1 is MDHEN, CDR2 SYDVKM, per germline. The CDR3 is made up of 14 amino acids. Trimming left V 3 bases short and J 5 bases short, with 8 bases between. The full variable domain, rest sourced from reference TRBV28 and TRBJ1-6, is DVKVTQSSRYLVKRTGEKVFLECVQDMDHENMFWYRQDPGLGLRLIYFSYDVKMKEKGDIPEGYSVSREKKERFSLILESASTNQTSMYLCASSFGGNNSPLHFGNGTRLTVT.

J is TRBJ1-1 and V is TRBV18; 9 nucleotides line up with TRBD1. CDR3 size: 14 residues. Germline V gives CDR1 KGHSH, CDR2 LQKENI. V shed 6 bases, J shed 3 bases, and the junction held 5 bases outside the gene matches. The CDR3 nucleotides read TGTGCCAGCTCCCCGACAGGGGGTTACACTGAAGCTTTCTTT. It codes for CASSPTGGYTEAFF. The entire variable domain, with the rest obtained from reference TRBV18 and TRBJ1-1, is as follows: NAGVMQNPRHLVRRRGQEARLRCSPMKGHSHVYWYRQLPEEGLKFMVYLQKENIIDESGMPKERFSAEFPKEGPSILRIQQVVRGDSAAYFCASSPTGGYTEAFFGQGTRLTVV.

The CDR3 reads CASSASTGFTDTQYF. CDR3 nucleotide sequence: TGTGCCAGCAGCGCGTCGACAGGATTCACAGATACGCAGTATTTT. The chain links TRBV9 to TRBJ2-3, with D possibly TRBD1 on 6 matching bases. Germline CDR1 and CDR2: SGDLS and YYNGEE. V lost 3 bases and J 2 bases, leaving 13 bases between the germline ends. The CDR3 sequence is 15 residues long.

This chain joins TRBV29-1 and TRBJ2-7, with D possibly being TRBD2 (6 bases). This CDR3 has 13 residues. Deletions cut 4 bases from V and 3 bases from J, with 13 bases between. Germline CDR1 reads SQVTM; CDR2 reads ANQGSEA. CDR3 in DNA: TGCAGCGTTGGAGGAGGGGACGGCTACGAGCAGTACTTC. Translating gives CSVGGGDGYEQYF.

The chain combines TRBV6-4 with TRBJ2-3, with D unclear. There are 14 residues in the CDR3. Germline CDR1 MRHNA, CDR2 SNTAGT. Trimming took 1 base from V and 1 from J, leaving 6 bases between them. CDR3 nucleotides: TGTGCCAGCAGTGACTTTGGAGGCACAGATACGCAGTATTTT. Its translation is CASSDFGGTDTQYF.

Points on this clone: The identical CDR3 is also encoded by other nucleotide sequences in the sample. This chain connects TRBV5-1 to TRBJ1-2; 7 nucleotides line up with TRBD1. V lost 0 bases, J lost 5 bases, and 1 base stayed unmatched. The germline V gene has CDR1 SGHRS and CDR2 YFSETQ. There are 13 residues in the CDR3. The CDR3 DNA reads as TGCGCCAGCAGCTTGGCAGGGGGATATGGCTACACCTTC. Protein product: CASSLAGGYGYTF.

This sequence joins TRBV11-2 and TRBJ2-1, with D maybe TRBD2 (7 bases). The CDR3 runs 16 residues. Trimming left V 1 base short and J 2 bases short, with 12 bases between. Germline assignment: CDR1 SGHAT and CDR2 FQNNGV. The CDR3 loop is CASSLGWGGTYNEQFF. CDR3 nucleotide sequence: TGTGCCAGCAGCTTAGGGTGGGGGGGCACCTACAATGAGCAGTTCTTC.

This CDR3 is CAGSTGASGELFF. The DNA of the CDR3 is TGTGCTGGTTCGACAGGCGCGTCCGGGGAGCTGTTTTTT. V usage is TRBV30 and J usage is TRBJ2-2; D might be TRBD1 (6 bases). The germline V gene has CDR1 GTSNPN and CDR2 SVGIG (reference sequence). This CDR3 has 13 amino acids. The full variable domain, with the rest looked up from reference TRBV30 and TRBJ2-2, is SQTIHQWPATLVQPVGSPLSLECTVEGTSNPNLYWYRQAAGRGLQLLFYSVGIGQISSEVPQNLSASRPQDRQFILSSKKLLLSDSGFYLCAGSTGASGELFFGEGSRLTVL.

Regarding this clone: Other DNA sequences in the sample encode the same CDR3. The chain joins TRBV15 to TRBJ2-7; D not resolved. The CDR3 has 13 amino acids. Trimming pared 0 bases from V and 3 bases from J, leaving 6 bases between. From germline, CDR1 is LNHNV and CDR2 YYDKDF (reference sequence). CDR3 nucleotides: TGTGCCACCAGCAGAGATCGGAGCTACGAGCAGTACTTC. Amino acids: CATSRDRSYEQYF.

The V and J genes are TRBV6-6 and TRBJ1-2; D is unclear. This CDR3 has 14 residues. Trimming shortened V by 0 bases and J by 6 bases, and 11 bases separated the two germline ends. Germline CDR1 MNHNY, CDR2 SVGAGI (reference sequence). The CDR3 here is CASSYSGPRDGYTF. DNA of the CDR3: TGTGCCAGCAGTTACTCGGGCCCGAGGGATGGCTACACCTTC.

The chain carries TRBV5-6 and TRBJ2-1, with D maybe TRBD1 (5 bases). CDR3 length: 17 amino acids. V dropped 4 bases and J dropped 5 bases, with 22 bases sitting between them. Germline CDR1 reads SGHDT; CDR2 reads YYEEEE. The CDR3 nucleotides are TGTGCCAGCAGCCTCCCCCAGGGAATGGGGTTCGACAATGAGCAGTTCTTC. Amino acid sequence: CASSLPQGMGFDNEQFF.

The rearrangement uses TRBV7-8 and TRBJ2-1; 7 bases agree with TRBD2. The V gene end was trimmed by 6 bases and the J gene end by 2 bases; junction bases not matched to a gene: 7. Germline values: CDR1 SGHVS, CDR2 FQNEAQ. The CDR3 extends over 15 amino acids. The CDR3 sequence is CASSKSGATYNEQFF. In DNA, the CDR3 is TGTGCCAGCAGTAAGAGCGGGGCTACCTACAATGAGCAGTTCTTC.

V and J are TRBV4-2 and TRBJ2-7; TRBD1 agrees at 8 bases. Losses at the gene ends were 0 bases for V and 0 bases for J; bases not matched to a gene: 4. The CDR3 covers 16 residues. Germline V gene data show CDR1 as LGHNA and CDR2 as YNFKEQ. CDR3 residues: CASSQELGQVSYEQYF. The CDR3 DNA is TGTGCCAGCAGCCAAGAACTGGGACAGGTCTCCTACGAGCAGTACTTC.

The genes are TRBV28 and TRBJ1-1; D is uncertain. There are 13 residues in the CDR3. V was cut by 3 bases and J by 5 bases, with 10 bases left in between. Germline V gene data show CDR1 as MDHEN and CDR2 as SYDVKM. The DNA of the CDR3 is TGTGCCAGCAGTTTTCGTCGGGGAACTGAAGCTTTCTTT. Its protein is CASSFRRGTEAFF.